This TCR beta chain derives from a study of blood T cells in healthy people across ages. For the second PCR, which ran for about 6 to 11 cycles, a sample-barcoded 5' primer and a J-beta primer mix were used. Every sample gave at least 2.5 million paired-end reads containing CDR3. MiXCR was run by TCRdb on the 5' RACE reads, yielding one entry per CDR3 protein. The repertoire consists of 780,000 or so distinct CDR3 sequences, with around three fifths occurring once and the leading ten covering more than 25%. The length of the CDR3 is 13 residues. Trimming cost V 5 bases and J 13 bases, with 18 bases left between them. The germline V gene has CDR1 SGHDN and CDR2 FVKESK.

This chain uses TRBV14 with TRBJ2-4; D is possibly TRBD2 (5 bases). The receptor was derived from a man aged 35 to 55 in good health. The sample comprised blood. CDR3 nucleotide sequence: TGTGCCAGCAGCAGGACCGCCCTGGGAGAGCAGTACTTC. Its translation: CASSRTALGEQYF.